This TCR beta chain was sequenced during a study of CXCR3-negative and CXCR3-positive naive CD8 T cells. General study points: Both of the naive subsets showed about the same high diversity, but memory CD8+ cells had much less. TRBV-TRBJ usage was similar across naive CXCR3 subsets but distinct in memory cells. More hydrophobic TRB CDR3s occurred in CXCR3-positive than in CXCR3-negative naive cells.

Concerning this clonotype: Its antigen is unknown.

It was by 5' RACE with UMI labels that the TRB cDNA libraries were prepared. From the 5' RACE reads, TCRdb lists one entry per CDR3 protein and no DNA. In all, the sample yields 65,000 to 75,000 distinct CDR3 sequences. The germline gives CDR1 SSHAT, CDR2 FNYEAQ (reference sequence). The CDR3 spans 16 residues. The material sequenced was naive CXCR3+ CD8+ T cells from blood. Described subset: CD45RO-CCR7+CD27+CD95- naive CD8+ T cells expressing CXCR3 (TNR3+). The chain employs TRBV7-7 and TRBJ2-3; no DNA is available, so the TRBD1 call from TCRdb remains unchecked. The sequence was collected from a human donor in good health. Some clones in this sample may be carry-over from other donors' samples. The CDR3 reads CASSPRGGGWEDTQYF.